These 27 T cell receptor beta chains originate from one sample sequenced in a study of CD8 T cells in ankylosing spondylitis listed by TCRdb under 2017. Library preparation was by 5' RACE. The sequencer listed for this sample is Illumina HiSeq 2500. The raw public data were reprocessed by TCRdb itself: fastp quality trimming at Q25, MiXCR clonotype calling, in-frame beta chains only. Entries are consolidated by CDR3 protein sequence, retaining the most common genes and DNA. The sample table shows hundreds of thousands of distinct CDR3 sequences, and over 7% are seen once. Roughly 5% of the sample lies in the top ten. Sequencing used blood, either unsorted or a sorted T cell fraction (not recorded which). The receptor set was obtained from a female donor with ankylosing spondylitis or in good health (not recorded which).

As for this clonotype: A read error is possible here, since a much larger clone lies one base away. The chain combines TRBV12-3 or TRBV12-4 with TRBJ2-5; D unresolved. The CDR3 covers 11 residues. For the CDR3, the DNA is TGTGCCGGCAGTTTAACGGAGACCCAGTACTTC. Its protein is CAGSLTETQYF.

This clonotype was seen at least ten times. The rearrangement joins TRBV6-1 to TRBJ2-3, with 8 positions matching TRBD2. The V gene's germline CDR1 is MNHNS and CDR2 SASEGT. V was clipped by 5 bases and J by 1 base; unmatched bases: 5. The CDR3 is 15 amino acids. This CDR3 is CASSPRAGGTDTQYF. The CDR3 DNA sequence: TGTGCCAGCAGTCCCCGAGCGGGGGGCACAGATACGCAGTATTTT.

This clonotype was observed at least ten times. The J gene is TRBJ2-7, the V gene TRBV23-1; D remains unclear. TRBV23-1 belongs to the ORF category, with a function that is uncertain. CDR3 length: 12 amino acids. The V end lost 9 bases, the J end lost 1 base, and 10 bases lay between the germline ends. This CDR3 is CARRPCSYEQYF. The CDR3 coding sequence is TGCGCCAGAAGGCCGTGTTCCTACGAGCAGTACTTC.

This chain joins TRBV7-2 and TRBJ2-5, with 11 bases fitting TRBD2. V trimming: 1 base; J trimming: 2 bases; junction bases outside the gene matches: 6. In germline, CDR1 is SGHTA, CDR2 FQGNSA. The CDR3 totals 17 residues. CDR3 sequence reads: CASSLGTSGGAQETQYF. CDR3 sequence (DNA): TGTGCCAGCAGCTTAGGTACTAGCGGGGGAGCTCAAGAGACCCAGTACTTC.

This chain links TRBV11-2 with TRBJ2-7, with TRBD2 matching over 11 bases. Germline V gene sequence: CDR1 SGHAT, CDR2 FQNNGV. V gave up 6 bases and J gave up 4 bases; unmatched junction bases: 5. The CDR3 has 14 residues. The chain's CDR3 is CASRALAGEYEQYF. In DNA form, the CDR3 reads TGTGCCAGCAGGGCACTAGCGGGAGAATACGAGCAGTACTTC.

This clonotype was detected ten times or more. The chain has TRBV5-1 and TRBJ2-1; 9 bases align to TRBD2. Trimming cost V 4 bases and J 2 bases; bases outside gene matches: 4. The CDR3 runs 15 residues. Germline V gene sequence: CDR1 SGHRS, CDR2 YFSETQ. In DNA form, the CDR3 reads TGCGCCAGCAGCATTAGCGGGAGCACCTACAATGAGCAGTTCTTC. This codes for CASSISGSTYNEQFF.

The rearrangement links TRBV5-1 to TRBJ2-6; 9 bases match TRBD1. The germline V gene has CDR1 SGHRS and CDR2 YFSETQ. The junction had 12 bases not matched to a gene; V was cut back by 4 bases and J by 1 base. The CDR3 runs to 19 residues. CDR3 sequence: CASSQSPGQGRSGANVLTF. CDR3 sequence (DNA): TGCGCCAGCAGCCAATCGCCGGGACAGGGAAGGTCTGGGGCCAACGTCCTGACTTTC.

This clonotype was seen ten or more times. The chain employs TRBV27 and TRBJ1-6; 8 nucleotides agree with TRBD1. The V gene end was trimmed by 5 bases and the J gene end by 9 bases; junction bases not matched to a gene: 9. The CDR3 loop spans 15 amino acids. Germline V gives CDR1 MNHEY, CDR2 SMNVEV (reference sequence). CDR3 amino acids: CASSETGVRVSPLHF. The CDR3 DNA reads TGTGCCAGCAGTGAGACAGGGGTCAGGGTTTCACCCCTCCACTTT.

This clonotype was observed many times. V and J are TRBV4-2 and TRBJ2-5, with TRBD2 matching over 13 bases. Germline assignment: CDR1 LGHNA and CDR2 YNFKEQ. V trimming: 1 base; J trimming: 5 bases; junction bases outside the gene matches: 7. The CDR3 has 17 amino acids. CDR3 nucleotides: TGTGCCAGCAGCCAAGGGACTAGCGGGAGAATTCGTGAGACCCAGTACTTC. This codes for CASSQGTSGRIRETQYF.

This clonotype showed up many times. V gene TRBV20-1 combines with J gene TRBJ2-1; a weak D match, TRBD2 (6 bases). This CDR3 region has 13 residues. Per the germline V gene, CDR1 is DFQATT and CDR2 is SNEGSKA (reference sequence). Trimming cost V 7 bases and J 4 bases, with 14 bases left between them. The CDR3 protein is CSGNAGGYNEQFF. The DNA for the CDR3 is TGCAGTGGAAACGCCGGAGGGTACAATGAGCAGTTCTTC.

This clonotype appeared many times. This chain uses TRBV20-1 with TRBJ2-7; 13 bases align to TRBD2. Unmatched junction bases numbered 4, after V lost 6 bases and J lost 2 bases. There are 14 residues in the CDR3. Germline loops: CDR1 DFQATT, CDR2 SNEGSKA (reference sequence). CDR3 region: CSAETSGRPYEQYF. The CDR3 DNA reads TGCAGTGCCGAGACTAGCGGGAGGCCCTACGAGCAGTACTTC.

This clonotype was picked up many times. The V and J genes are TRBV6-2 or TRBV6-3 and TRBJ2-5, with D uncertain. Looked up from germline, CDR1 is MNHEY and CDR2 is SVGEGT. The CDR3 runs to 11 residues. V lost 4 bases to trimming and J lost 13 bases, with 13 bases between them. The CDR3: CASSLGMAWYF. For the CDR3, the DNA is TGTGCCAGCAGTTTAGGCATGGCTTGGTACTTC.

This clonotype has at least ten counts. V is TRBV6-1 and J is TRBJ2-2, with D unclear. V lost 4 bases to trimming and J lost 1 base, with 7 bases between them. The CDR3 runs to 14 residues. The germline CDR1 and CDR2 sequences are MNHNS and SASEGT. CDR3 DNA sequence: TGTGCCAGCAGTGCCCGCGGGAACACCGGGGAGCTGTTTTTT. Encoded protein: CASSARGNTGELFF.

This clonotype was counted between two and nine times. The V gene is TRBV6-2 or TRBV6-3, the J gene TRBJ1-3; D unclear. Germline-derived CDR1 and CDR2 are MNHEY and SVGEGT. This CDR3 is built from 17 residues. V lost 0 bases to trimming and J lost 0 bases, with 12 bases between them. The CDR3 sequence is CASSYSHLDLSGNTIYF. CDR3 DNA: TGTGCCAGCAGTTACTCCCACCTGGATCTCTCTGGAAACACCATATATTTT.

This clonotype was seen many times. In nucleotides, the CDR3 is TGTGCCATCAGTGAGTCGGGGAGTACTGAAGCTTTCTTT. As protein: CAISESGSTEAFF. V usage is TRBV10-3 and J usage is TRBJ1-1; D unclear. V lost 0 bases, J lost 5 bases, and 7 bases lay in between. From germline, CDR1 is ENHRY and CDR2 SYGVKD. This CDR3 has 13 residues.

This clonotype was found a few times. The CDR3 nucleotides read TGTGCCAGCAGGACGACTAGCGGGAGGGTCGGGTACGAGCAGTACTTC. Amino acid sequence: CASRTTSGRVGYEQYF. This sequence joins TRBV2 and TRBJ2-7, with TRBD2 matching over 14 bases. CDR3 length: 16 residues. The V and J ends lost 6 bases and 4 bases, in that order; junction bases with no gene match: 8. Germline CDR1 reads SNHLY; CDR2 reads FYNNEI.

V is TRBV7-9 and J is TRBJ2-7; tentatively, D is TRBD1 or TRBD2 (6 bases each). Germline CDR1 and CDR2: SEHNR and FQNEAQ (reference sequence). V was cut by 5 bases and J by 6 bases, with 14 bases left in between. The CDR3 is 13 residues long. In DNA form, the CDR3 reads TGTGCCAGCAGCCATACAGGGCGGGGCGAGCAGTACTTC. Protein: CASSHTGRGEQYF.

This clonotype occurred many times. The rearrangement uses TRBV4-3 and TRBJ2-2; D is unresolved. This CDR3 has 14 residues. The V end lost 1 base, the J end lost 2 bases, and 5 bases lay between the germline ends. The germline V gene has CDR1 LGHNA and CDR2 YSLEER. The CDR3 DNA follows: TGCGCCAGCAGCCAAGGAACTAACACCGGGGAGCTGTTTTTT. Translating gives CASSQGTNTGELFF.

This clonotype came up many times. The V and J genes are TRBV27 and TRBJ2-2; D is tentatively TRBD1 or TRBD2 (6 bases each). The CDR3 has 14 amino acids. Germline assignment: CDR1 MNHEY and CDR2 SMNVEV (reference sequence). Trimming shortened V by 5 bases and J by 5 bases, and 12 bases separated the two germline ends. The CDR3 sequence is CASSRGQYTGELFF. The CDR3 DNA is TGTGCCAGCAGTCGGGGGCAGTATACCGGGGAGCTGTTTTTT.

The table lists this clonotype with many counts. The genes are TRBV20-1 and TRBJ2-1; 8 bases are a match to TRBD2. The CDR3 consists of 15 residues. CDR1 and CDR2 from the germline V gene are DFQATT and SNEGSKA (reference sequence). The J segment lost 5 bases and the V segment lost 4 bases, leaving 10 bases of the junction unmatched. The CDR3 nucleotides read TGCAGTGCTACGGGAACAGCGGGAGTCAACAATGAGCAGTTCTTC. It codes for CSATGTAGVNNEQFF.

The chain recombines TRBV28 with TRBJ2-5; no firm D call. The CDR3 totals 12 residues. Per the germline V gene, CDR1 is MDHEN and CDR2 is SYDVKM. Trimming stripped 8 bases from V and 5 bases from J, with 12 bases between. CDR3 sequence reads: CASSRFLETQYF. DNA of the CDR3: TGTGCCAGCTCCCGATTCCTGGAGACCCAGTACTTC.

This clonotype was seen ten or more times. This sequence joins TRBV5-1 and TRBJ1-2; no definite D call. The CDR3 has 16 amino acids. V was cut by 3 bases and J by 3 bases, with 18 bases left in between. Germline V gene data show CDR1 as SGHRS and CDR2 as YFSETQ. CDR3 coding DNA: TGCGCCAGCAGCTCGGGAAGAGGACCTCTCCACTATGGCTACACCTTC. Translated, it gives CASSSGRGPLHYGYTF.

This clonotype was detected ten times or more. The chain recombines TRBV12-3 or TRBV12-4 with TRBJ2-7, with 7 bases that match TRBD2. Trimming at V came to 5 bases and at J to 12 bases, leaving 16 bases not matched to a gene. The CDR3 runs 14 residues. The CDR3: CASSQGMAGEAGYF. The CDR3 bases are TGTGCCAGCAGTCAAGGGATGGCGGGAGAGGCGGGGTACTTC.

This clonotype came up many times. The genes are TRBV4-3 and TRBJ2-7; no clear D gene. Germline V lookup: CDR1 LGHNA, CDR2 YSLEER. The CDR3 length is 15 residues. V lost 1 base and J lost 2, with 12 bases in between. The chain's CDR3 is CASSQGRTATYEQYF. The CDR3 DNA is TGCGCCAGCAGCCAAGGGCGGACGGCTACCTACGAGCAGTACTTC.

This clonotype occurred many times. The chain is built from TRBV6-2 or TRBV6-3 and TRBJ1-1; no definite D call. The CDR3 totals 14 residues. In germline, CDR1 is MNHEY, CDR2 SVGEGT. Trimming shortened V by 6 bases and J by 2 bases, and 13 bases separated the two germline ends. CDR3: CASSQRVANTEAFF. CDR3 DNA sequence: TGTGCCAGCAGCCAACGAGTAGCTAACACTGAAGCTTTCTTT.

This clonotype came up many times. CDR3 amino acids: CASSGQGSSYGYTF. For the CDR3, the DNA is TGTGCCAGCAGTGGTCAGGGGTCCTCCTATGGCTACACCTTC. The V and J genes are TRBV2 and TRBJ1-2; perhaps TRBD1 as D (6 bases). CDR1 SNHLY and CDR2 FYNNEI come from the germline V gene. Trimming took off 4 bases at V and 4 bases at J, with 13 bases between the two ends. The CDR3 consists of 14 residues.

This clonotype was counted many times. The gene calls are TRBV28 and TRBJ2-2; D not resolved. This CDR3 region has 14 residues. Trimming shortened V by 10 bases and J by 3 bases, and 15 bases separated the two germline ends. The germline CDR1 and CDR2 sequences are MDHEN and SYDVKM. The CDR3 is CAIKTGRHTGELFF. CDR3 bases: TGTGCCATCAAAACGGGCAGACACACCGGGGAGCTGTTTTTT.